This is a list of T cell receptor beta chains from one sample in a study of shared clonotypes between healthy human individuals. Here immunoSEQ multiplex PCR was the method, and the copy in TCRdb shows in-frame clones only, minus some. The sample records about 2.3 million clones, 85% to 95% being singletons. The sample comprised naive CD4+ T cells from PBMCs. Every receptor here comes from a man younger than 35 in good health. Some clones in this sample may be carry-over from other donors' samples. The CDR3 runs from the conserved cysteine through the conserved F or W. Fields, in order: D gene, CDR3 length, V gene, clone size, J gene, CDR3 protein, CDR3 DNA. D genes are given only for firm matches. Size tells how often a clone was seen (once, few, many) or the class of an expanded clone, and some rows leave it out.

d_gene: TRBD2
len: 15
v_gene: TRBV27
abundance: .
j_gene: TRBJ2-2
CDR3aa: CASTGGLAGAGELFF
CDR3nt: TGTGCCAGCACCGGCGGACTAGCGGGAGCCGGGGAGCTGTTTTTT

d_gene: .
len: 12
v_gene: TRBV27
abundance: once
j_gene: TRBJ1-4
CDR3aa: CASSRTLDKLFF
CDR3nt: TGTGCCAGCAGCCGGACACTTGACAAACTGTTTTTT

d_gene: TRBD2
len: 18
v_gene: TRBV28
abundance: .
j_gene: TRBJ2-7
CDR3aa: CASSFYVASSGSAYEQYF
CDR3nt: TGTGCCAGCAGTTTCTACGTCGCATCTAGCGGGAGCGCCTACGAGCAGTACTTC

d_gene: .
len: 12
v_gene: TRBV19
abundance: .
j_gene: TRBJ2-7
CDR3aa: CASSISPYEQYF
CDR3nt: TGTGCCAGTAGTATCTCTCCCTACGAGCAGTACTTC

d_gene: TRBD2
len: 15
v_gene: TRBV4-2
abundance: .
j_gene: TRBJ2-2
CDR3aa: CASSPSGRDTGELFF
CDR3nt: TGTGCCAGCAGCCCTAGCGGGAGGGACACCGGGGAGCTGTTTTTT

d_gene: .
len: 15
v_gene: TRBV28
abundance: .
j_gene: TRBJ2-3
CDR3aa: CASSFRRGRTDTQYF
CDR3nt: TGTGCCAGCAGTTTTAGGCGGGGACGCACAGATACGCAGTATTTT

d_gene: .
len: 16
v_gene: TRBV4-3
abundance: .
j_gene: TRBJ2-5
CDR3aa: CASSQERDAGKETQYF
CDR3nt: TGCGCCAGCAGCCAAGAAAGGGACGCCGGAAAAGAGACCCAGTACTTC

d_gene: TRBD2
len: 17
v_gene: TRBV4-2
abundance: .
j_gene: TRBJ2-1
CDR3aa: CASSQLHLASGANEQFF
CDR3nt: TGTGCCAGCAGCCAACTCCATCTGGCTAGCGGGGCCAATGAGCAGTTCTTC

d_gene: .
len: 16
v_gene: TRBV11-2
abundance: .
j_gene: TRBJ2-5
CDR3aa: CASSSVPQGGQGTQYF
CDR3nt: TGTGCCAGCAGCTCCGTTCCCCAGGGGGGCCAAGGGACCCAGTACTTC

d_gene: .
len: 14
v_gene: TRBV6-1
abundance: .
j_gene: TRBJ2-6
CDR3aa: CASRGASGANVLTF
CDR3nt: TGTGCCAGCAGAGGCGCATCTGGGGCCAACGTCCTGACTTTC

d_gene: .
len: 11
v_gene: TRBV7-9
abundance: .
j_gene: TRBJ2-7
CDR3aa: CASSSIYEQYF
CDR3nt: TGTGCCAGCAGCTCCATTTACGAGCAGTACTTC

d_gene: .
len: 12
v_gene: TRBV28
abundance: .
j_gene: TRBJ2-1
CDR3aa: CASSPDYNEQFF
CDR3nt: TGTGCCAGCAGCCCCGACTACAATGAGCAGTTCTTC

d_gene: .
len: 13
v_gene: TRBV6-4
abundance: .
j_gene: TRBJ2-4
CDR3aa: CASRGKAKNIQYF
CDR3nt: TGTGCCAGCAGGGGTAAAGCCAAAAACATTCAGTACTTC

d_gene: TRBD2
len: 15
v_gene: TRBV5-4
abundance: once
j_gene: TRBJ2-2
CDR3aa: CASSLSPSGAGELFF
CDR3nt: TGTGCCAGCAGCCTATCCCCTAGCGGGGCCGGGGAGCTGTTTTTT

d_gene: TRBD2
len: 15
v_gene: TRBV19
abundance: .
j_gene: TRBJ2-5
CDR3aa: CASSIRAGGPETQYF
CDR3nt: TGTGCCAGTAGTATCAGGGCGGGAGGGCCAGAGACCCAGTACTTC

d_gene: .
len: 12
v_gene: TRBV6-6
abundance: .
j_gene: TRBJ1-1
CDR3aa: CASRGATDSAFF
CDR3nt: TGTGCCAGCAGGGGGGCCACAGATAGCGCTTTCTTT

d_gene: TRBD1
len: 15
v_gene: TRBV5-1
abundance: .
j_gene: TRBJ2-3
CDR3aa: CASSLGQGRTDTQYF
CDR3nt: TGCGCCAGCAGCTTGGGACAGGGGCGCACAGATACGCAGTATTTT

d_gene: .
len: 13
v_gene: TRBV9
abundance: .
j_gene: TRBJ2-5
CDR3aa: CASGDRFGETQYF
CDR3nt: TGTGCCAGCGGTGACAGGTTCGGGGAGACCCAGTACTTC

d_gene: .
len: 14
v_gene: TRBV5-1
abundance: .
j_gene: TRBJ2-7
CDR3aa: CASSLDSERYEQYF
CDR3nt: TGCGCCAGCAGCTTGGACAGTGAACGCTACGAGCAGTACTTC

d_gene: TRBD1
len: 15
v_gene: TRBV7-2
abundance: .
j_gene: TRBJ1-2
CDR3aa: CASSLIRTGSKGYTF
CDR3nt: TGTGCCAGCAGCTTAATCCGGACAGGGTCGAAAGGCTACACCTTC

d_gene: .
len: 18
v_gene: TRBV5-1
abundance: once
j_gene: TRBJ2-6
CDR3aa: CASSPGVRADSGANVLTF
CDR3nt: TGCGCCAGCAGCCCGGGGGTCAGGGCGGACTCTGGGGCCAACGTCCTGACTTTC

d_gene: TRBD2
len: 15
v_gene: TRBV11-2
abundance: .
j_gene: TRBJ2-5
CDR3aa: CASSLGFGGKETQYF
CDR3nt: TGTGCCAGCAGCTTAGGGTTCGGGGGGAAGGAGACCCAGTACTTC

d_gene: .
len: 17
v_gene: TRBV7-9
abundance: .
j_gene: TRBJ2-3
CDR3aa: CASSLAGQRITTDTQYF
CDR3nt: TGTGCCAGCAGCCTCGCGGGACAGAGAATTACCACAGATACGCAGTATTTT

d_gene: .
len: 12
v_gene: TRBV11-2
abundance: .
j_gene: TRBJ2-5
CDR3aa: CASSPSGGEQYF
CDR3nt: TGTGCCAGCAGCCCCAGCGGAGGGGAGCAGTACTTC

d_gene: .
len: 15
v_gene: TRBV5-1
abundance: .
j_gene: TRBJ2-7
CDR3aa: CASSSSGTETYEQYF
CDR3nt: TGCGCCAGCAGCTCGTCCGGGACGGAAACCTACGAGCAGTACTTC

d_gene: TRBD1
len: 14
v_gene: TRBV5-1
abundance: .
j_gene: TRBJ2-5
CDR3aa: CASRPDRVTETQYF
CDR3nt: TGCGCCAGCAGGCCGGACAGGGTGACAGAGACCCAGTACTTC

d_gene: .
len: 12
v_gene: TRBV6-1
abundance: .
j_gene: TRBJ2-1
CDR3aa: CASSEGRIEQFF
CDR3nt: TGTGCCAGCAGTGAGGGAAGAATTGAGCAGTTCTTC